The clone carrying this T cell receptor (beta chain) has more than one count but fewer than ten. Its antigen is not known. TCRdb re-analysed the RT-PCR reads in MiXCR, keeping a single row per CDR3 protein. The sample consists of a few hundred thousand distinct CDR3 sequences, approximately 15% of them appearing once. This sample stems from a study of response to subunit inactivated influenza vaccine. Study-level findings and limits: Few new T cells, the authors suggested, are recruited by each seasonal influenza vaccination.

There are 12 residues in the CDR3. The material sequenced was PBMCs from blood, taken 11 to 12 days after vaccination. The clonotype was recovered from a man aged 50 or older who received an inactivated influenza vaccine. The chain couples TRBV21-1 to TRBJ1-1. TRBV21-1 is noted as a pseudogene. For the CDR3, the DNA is TGTGCCAGCAGCCCCTTTCGGAGTGAAGCTTTCTTT. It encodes CASSPFRSEAFF.